Listed below are T cell receptor beta chains from one sample, sequenced in a study of blood T cell repertoires in COVID-19. Profiled with immunoSEQ multiplex PCR; TCRdb holds only in-frame clones, not every one. The sample yields about 110,000 clones, over 70% seen once. Sequencing was carried out using peripheral blood. Receptors originate from an older woman with acute or convalescent COVID-19. Each CDR3 is given with its conserved first and last residue. The D gene is left open where the match is weak. The size entry is marked missing in some rows and otherwise reads once, few, many or a size class.

TRBV3-1/TRBV3-2,TRBJ2-5,-,TRBD2,TGTGCCAGCAGCCAGACTAGCGGGGGGGTAACCCAAGAGACCCAGTACTTC,CASSQTSGGVTQETQYF
TRBV2,TRBJ1-4,-,-,TGTGCCAGCAGTGTGTCCCCGACAGTTAATGAAAAACTGTTTTTT,CASSVSPTVNEKLFF
TRBV18,TRBJ1-4,-,-,TGTGCCAGCTCACCATCCAGGGTGGGGACTAATGAAAAACTGTTTTTT,CASSPSRVGTNEKLFF
TRBV5-1,TRBJ2-3,-,-,TGCGCCAGCAGCTTTCCAGGGGAAGATACGCAGTATTTT,CASSFPGEDTQYF
TRBV11-3,TRBJ1-6,-,-,TGTGCCAGCAGCGCTCCCACAGGGTTAAGCTCCTATAATTCACCCCTCCACTTT,CASSAPTGLSSYNSPLHF
TRBV30,TRBJ1-1,-,-,TGTGCCTGGAGATCCTTGAGGCCAGGGGTCCTGAACACTGAAGCTTTCTTT,CAWRSLRPGVLNTEAFF
TRBV30,TRBJ2-1,-,-,TGTGCCTGGAGATGGGCTTCCTACAATGAGCAGTTCTTC,CAWRWASYNEQFF
TRBV6-2/TRBV6-3,TRBJ2-7,-,TRBD1,TGTGCCAGCAGTTACTCCGGGACAGGGATGAACGAGCAGTACTTC,CASSYSGTGMNEQYF
TRBV11-3,TRBJ1-1,-,-,TGTGCCAGCAGCTTAGGTTACGGTGAAGCTTTCTTT,CASSLGYGEAFF
TRBV7-3,TRBJ1-2,-,-,TGTGCCAGCAGCTTAACGCGGGATAACTATGGCTACACCTTC,CASSLTRDNYGYTF
TRBV29-1,TRBJ1-1,-,TRBD1,TGCAGCGTTGCCGGGACAGGTGGCACTGAAGCTTTCTTT,CSVAGTGGTEAFF
TRBV7-9,TRBJ1-4,-,TRBD1,TGTGCCAGCAGCTTAGAGGGACAGGGGACTGAAAAACTGTTTTTT,CASSLEGQGTEKLFF
TRBV12-3/TRBV12-4,TRBJ1-5,-,-,TGTGCCAGCAGTTTTGGGGGGGATCAGCCCCAGCATTTT,CASSFGGDQPQHF
TRBV15,TRBJ2-2,-,-,TGTGCCACCAGCAGAGGACGGGGGGCCACCACCGGGGAGCTGTTTTTT,CATSRGRGATTGELFF
TRBV19,TRBJ2-1,-,TRBD2,TGTGCCAGTAGTTCCTCGACTAGCGGGAGGGATAATGAGCAGTTCTTC,CASSSSTSGRDNEQFF
TRBV7-3,TRBJ1-6,-,TRBD1,TGTGCCAGCAGCTTAGGCAGGGGGCCTTCACCCCTCCACTTT,CASSLGRGPSPLHF
TRBV9,TRBJ2-1,-,-,TGTGCCAGCAGCGTAGCGGGGACCTACAATGAGCAGTTCTTC,CASSVAGTYNEQFF
TRBV28,TRBJ1-1,-,-,TGTGCCAGCAGTCCGACCAGGGCGAACACTGAAGCTTTCTTT,CASSPTRANTEAFF
TRBV5-4,TRBJ2-7,-,TRBD1,TGTGCCAGCAGCCACGACAGGGCCTACGAGCAGTACTTC,CASSHDRAYEQYF
TRBV29-1,TRBJ2-2,-,-,TGCAGCGTTTATGACACCGGGGAGCTGTTTTTT,CSVYDTGELFF
TRBV7-9,TRBJ2-5,-,TRBD1,TGTGCCAGCAGCTCGGACAGGGGTAATCAAGAGACCCAGTACTTC,CASSSDRGNQETQYF
TRBV7-8,TRBJ1-3,-,-,TGTGCCAGCAGCCGGCCAGGATGGGGAAACACCATATATTTT,CASSRPGWGNTIYF
TRBV6-5,TRBJ1-1,-,TRBD1,TGTGCCAGCAGTTACGAGGGACAGGGGGTAACTGAAGCTTTCTTT,CASSYEGQGVTEAFF
TRBV6-2/TRBV6-3,TRBJ2-2,-,TRBD2,TGTGCCAGCAGTGAGGCTAGCGGACGGAACACCGGGGAGCTGTTTTTT,CASSEASGRNTGELFF
TRBV7-6,TRBJ2-1,-,TRBD2,TGTGCCAGCAGCAAACTAGCGGGTAGCTCCTACAATGAGCAGTTCTTC,CASSKLAGSSYNEQFF
TRBV4-2,TRBJ2-5,-,TRBD2,TGTGCCAGCAGCCAAGAAAAGCGGGGGCAAGAGACCCAGTACTTC,CASSQEKRGQETQYF
TRBV10-3,TRBJ1-4,-,TRBD1,TGTGCCATCAGTGAGCTGGTGAGGGGGACAGATAATGAAAAACTGTTTTTT,CAISELVRGTDNEKLFF
TRBV24-1,TRBJ1-6,-,-,TGTGCCACCAGTGATCATCCTAATTCACCCCTCCACTTT,CATSDHPNSPLHF
TRBV11-2,TRBJ1-1,once,-,TGTGCCAGCAGCTTGTTCGCGGACACTGAAGCTTTCTTT,CASSLFADTEAFF
TRBV7-3,TRBJ2-2,-,TRBD1,TGTGCCAGCAGCTTTGAGGGGGCGTCCGGGGAGCTGTTTTTT,CASSFEGASGELFF
TRBV6-5,TRBJ2-5,few,TRBD2,TGTGCCAGCGGGGGGGTGAGGGACGGCCGAGAGACCCAGTACTTC,CASGGVRDGRETQYF
TRBV5-1,TRBJ2-5,-,TRBD2,TGCGCCAGCAGCTTGGCGGGAGCGGGGGAGACCCAGTACTTC,CASSLAGAGETQYF
TRBV6-5,TRBJ2-7,-,TRBD1,TGTGCCAGCAGTTACTCGGCAGGGGGCTCTCCCTACGAGCAGTACTTC,CASSYSAGGSPYEQYF
TRBV11-2,TRBJ1-5,once,-,TGTGCCAGCAGCTTAGTAGGAGGAGATCAGCCCCAGCATTTT,CASSLVGGDQPQHF
TRBV6-5,TRBJ1-2,-,-,TGTGCCAGCAGTTACTCACCCGCGAACTATGGCTACACCTTC,CASSYSPANYGYTF
TRBV28,TRBJ1-5,-,TRBD1,TGTGCCAGCAGAGATACAGGGGTCGCCTATCAGCCCCAGCATTTT,CASRDTGVAYQPQHF
TRBV5-6,TRBJ1-6,-,-,TGTGCCAGCAGCTTGATATGGGGGGGTAGTTCACCCCTCCACTTT,CASSLIWGGSSPLHF
TRBV18,TRBJ1-1,-,-,TGTGCCAGCTCACGGCTGAACACTGAAGCTTTCTTT,CASSRLNTEAFF
TRBV19,TRBJ2-1,-,-,TGTGCCAGTAGTCCCCTGGACAGCTACAATGAGCAGTTCTTC,CASSPLDSYNEQFF
TRBV5-1,TRBJ2-7,-,-,TGCGCCAGCAGCCCCGGGAAGGGGAGGTACGAGCAGTACTTC,CASSPGKGRYEQYF
TRBV5-1,TRBJ1-2,-,-,TGCGCCAGCAGCCCGGGGGTGGGTTTCTATGGCTACACCTTC,CASSPGVGFYGYTF
TRBV3-1/TRBV3-2,TRBJ2-3,-,-,TGTGCCAGCAGCCAGGTGGCGGGGAGGACAGATACGCAGTATTTT,CASSQVAGRTDTQYF
TRBV3-1/TRBV3-2,TRBJ1-1,-,TRBD1,TGTGCCAGCAGACCCGGGACAGGGGGCGATGAAGCTTTCTTT,CASRPGTGGDEAFF
TRBV5-1,TRBJ2-7,-,TRBD1,TGCGCCAGCAGCGTGACAGGGGGCTACGAGCAGTACTTC,CASSVTGGYEQYF
TRBV28,TRBJ1-4,-,TRBD1,TGTGCCACCGAGGGGGGGGGACAGGGCAATGAAAAACTGTTTTTT,CATEGGGQGNEKLFF
TRBV30,TRBJ1-5,-,-,TGTGCCTGGAGTAGCGGAAGGTCCTCGAATCAGCCCCAGCATTTT,CAWSSGRSSNQPQHF
TRBV7-7,TRBJ2-3,-,TRBD1,TGTGCCAGCAGCCTCGGACAGGGGGGATCAGATACGCAGTATTTT,CASSLGQGGSDTQYF
TRBV5-5,TRBJ1-2,-,TRBD1,TGTGCCAGCAGCTTGGAGGGGGCTTTTGGCTACACCTTC,CASSLEGAFGYTF
TRBV5-1,TRBJ1-2,-,TRBD1,TGCGCCAGCAGCCCAGGGGGCGCCGGTGGCTACACCTTC,CASSPGGAGGYTF
TRBV19,TRBJ1-4,-,-,TGTGCCAGTAGCCCCCCCGGGGTCACTAATGAAAAACTGTTTTTT,CASSPPGVTNEKLFF
TRBV19,TRBJ1-4,-,-,TGTGCCAGTAGTTCCGGTTTACGGGTAGCAACTAATGAAAAACTGTTTTTT,CASSSGLRVATNEKLFF
TRBV5-1,TRBJ2-1,-,-,TGCGCCAGCAGCTTTACAGGGTACAATGAGCAGTTCTTC,CASSFTGYNEQFF
TRBV19,TRBJ2-7,-,TRBD2,TGTGCCAGTAGTGGGCGACTAGCGGGCGAGCAGTACTTC,CASSGRLAGEQYF
TRBV7-6,TRBJ2-3,-,TRBD1,TGTGCCAGCAGCCCTGGACAGGGGGCAACAGCAGATACGCAGTATTTT,CASSPGQGATADTQYF
TRBV10-1,TRBJ2-1,-,TRBD2,TGCGCCAGTTTAGGTCTTACTAGGGCGGGAGGCCTGAATGAGCAGTTCTTC,CASLGLTRAGGLNEQFF
TRBV15,TRBJ2-7,-,TRBD2,TGTGCCACCTCTCCGGGACTAGCGGGAGTAGGGCAGTACTTC,CATSPGLAGVGQYF
TRBV3-1/TRBV3-2,TRBJ1-1,-,TRBD1,TGTGCCAGCAGCCACTCTCCGGGACAGAGGAACACTGAAGCTTTCTTT,CASSHSPGQRNTEAFF
TRBV18,TRBJ2-1,once,-,TGTGCCAGCTCACCACCGTCGCGGTTCAATGAGCAGTTCTTC,CASSPPSRFNEQFF
TRBV19,TRBJ2-1,once,-,TGTGCCAGTAGTGTGGAGGTAACCTTTAAGCAGTTCTTC,CASSVEVTFKQFF